The T cell receptor beta chain under discussion was sequenced for a study of cytomegalovirus exposure and HLA in healthy donors. About the study: An analysis done earlier identified approximately 120 million unique TCR beta sequences from 190 million or so T cells.

General study results and limits: Many donors carried some public TCRs, although rarity characterized most TCR sequences. For most TCR beta V segments, an earlier analysis put the productive rate at about 90% or about 30% of the time.

Germline CDR1 is SGHTS and CDR2 is YDEGEE. Unmatched junction bases numbered 9, after V lost 3 bases and J lost 3 bases. CDR3 length: 16 residues. The PCR had 60 Vbeta and 13 Jbeta primers. Some clones are missing from TCRdb's copy, which holds only in-frame ones; the method was immunoSEQ multiplex PCR. Among roughly 190,000 clones listed, roughly 82% were seen once. Note on this clone: Its antigen is undetermined.

What was sequenced was PBMCs. The rearrangement joins TRBV5-8 to TRBJ2-1, with TRBD2 identical over 7 bases. This TCR derives from a woman between 50 and 59 years old in good health and CMV-seropositive. The DNA for the CDR3 is TGTGCCAGCAGCTCCTTAGGGCCTAGCGGCTACAATGAGCAGTTCTTC. Encoded protein: CASSSLGPSGYNEQFF.